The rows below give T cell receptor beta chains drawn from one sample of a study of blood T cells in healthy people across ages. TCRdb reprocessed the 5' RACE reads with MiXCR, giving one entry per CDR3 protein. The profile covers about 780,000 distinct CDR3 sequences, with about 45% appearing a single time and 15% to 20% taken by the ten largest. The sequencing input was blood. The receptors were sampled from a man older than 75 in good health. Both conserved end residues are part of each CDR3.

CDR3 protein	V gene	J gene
CVWRRSSYEQYF	TRBV30	TRBJ2-7
CASRKSTGFLTYEQYF	TRBV27	-
CASSWQGGDETQYF	TRBV12-3/TRBV12-4	-
CSARRDSAYEQYF	TRBV20-1	-
CASSQVRATQYF	TRBV14	TRBJ2-3
CASSTTPPEQFF	TRBV28	TRBJ2-1
CASSESGLAGPGTDTQYF	TRBV10-2	TRBJ2-3
CASSENRGSNTGELFF	TRBV25-1	TRBJ2-2
CSARDQGARGAFF	TRBV20-1	TRBJ1-1
CASSYRTSGSNAWYF	TRBV6-2/TRBV6-3	TRBJ2-3
CASSVERGMSTDTQYF	TRBV6-1	TRBJ2-3
CASSEAGGIAAEQFF	TRBV2	TRBJ2-1
CASSPRQYTGELFF	TRBV13	TRBJ2-2
CASSLSKDRGYQETQYF	TRBV28	TRBJ2-5
CASSAGLAGGESSYNEQFF	TRBV9	TRBJ2-1
CASSATDRGFISYNEQFF	TRBV2	TRBJ2-1
CASSITTHNEQFF	TRBV19	TRBJ2-1
CSATGGSYNEQFF	TRBV20-1	TRBJ2-1
CATGTTDNEQFF	TRBV15	TRBJ2-1
CASINPGHRGADTQYF	TRBV6-2/TRBV6-3	TRBJ2-3
CSVEGWANEKLFF	TRBV29-1	TRBJ1-4
CASSDGTEETQYF	TRBV2	TRBJ2-5
CASRKLSTDTQYF	TRBV4-1	TRBJ2-3
CASSSWTSGYNEQFF	TRBV28	TRBJ2-1
CAIEDGRSGNTIYF	TRBV10-3	TRBJ1-3
CASSLGAVQNSPLHF	TRBV7-2	TRBJ1-6
CATSRGDSQNIQYF	TRBV15	TRBJ2-4
CASSLNARGTGELFF	TRBV7-3	TRBJ2-2
CASSDKRSNRYGYTF	TRBV9	TRBJ1-2
CASNTGQWGTDTQYF	TRBV28	TRBJ2-3
CASSYLAGGHNEQYF	TRBV7-2	TRBJ2-7
CASSSENTGELFF	TRBV7-9	TRBJ2-2
CASSPAGLSTDTQYF	TRBV7-2	TRBJ2-3
CASSFGAGITDTQYF	TRBV28	TRBJ2-3
CASSQEKLAEGYSEQYF	TRBV4-2	TRBJ2-5
CASRGSGSSYEQYF	TRBV12-3/TRBV12-4	TRBJ2-7
CASSMGPSGDEQFF	TRBV7-3	TRBJ2-1
CSVDPGELSGANVLTF	TRBV29-1	TRBJ2-6
CASSLKGGDSPLHF	TRBV7-3	TRBJ1-6
CASSPSPQGGYGYTF	TRBV4-1	TRBJ1-2
CASSLVGATDTQYF	TRBV5-1	TRBJ2-3